Below, 27 T cell receptor beta chains from the same sample are listed, as sequenced in a study of cytomegalovirus exposure and HLA in healthy donors. Primers: 60 Vbeta forward and 13 Jbeta reverse. The data were produced by immunoSEQ multiplex PCR, yet TCRdb's version contains in-frame clones alone and is incomplete. This sample yields about 80,000 clones, of which 67% are seen a single time; 6.9% belongs to the top ten. Input material: PBMCs. These receptors all come from a woman aged 50 to 60 in good health and CMV-seropositive.

The chain has TRBV28 and TRBJ2-1; TRBD1 is a possible D gene (6 bases). The CDR3 loop spans 15 amino acids. V gave up 2 bases and J gave up 0 bases, with 8 bases separating them. Germline CDR1 is MDHEN and CDR2 is SYDVKM. The chain's CDR3 is CASSLRGSSYNEQFF. The CDR3 coding sequence is TGTGCCAGCAGTTTAAGGGGGAGCTCCTACAATGAGCAGTTCTTC.

This clone was recorded a few times. This chain links TRBV27 with TRBJ1-1; TRBD1 is a possible D gene (5 bases). V was clipped by 1 base and J by 7 bases, with 19 bases between them. The germline V gene has CDR1 MNHEY and CDR2 SMNVEV (reference sequence). The CDR3 is 16 residues long. In DNA, the CDR3 is TGTGCCAGCAGTTTATGGGCCACCGCAGGTAGGGGTGAAGCTTTCTTT. Protein product: CASSLWATAGRGEAFF.

The V and J genes are TRBV7-8 and TRBJ2-7; weak D call: TRBD1 (5 bases). The CDR3 is made up of 13 amino acids. Germline V CDR1 and CDR2: SGHVS, FQNEAQ. V lost 5 bases to trimming and J lost 5 bases, with 13 bases between them. The CDR3 spells CASSPPQGHEQYV. The CDR3 DNA is TGTGCCAGCAGCCCCCCCCAGGGCCACGAGCAGTACGTC.

This clone was recorded once. V usage is TRBV7-3 and J usage is TRBJ2-1; D might be TRBD2 (6 bases). V lost 2 bases to trimming and J lost 6 bases, with 11 bases between them. Germline CDR1 reads SGHTA; CDR2 reads FQGTGA. The CDR3 sequence is 14 residues long. This chain's CDR3 is CASSLGGVGNEQFF. The CDR3 coding sequence is TGTGCCAGCAGCTTAGGAGGGGTAGGCAATGAGCAGTTCTTC.

This chain links TRBV28 with TRBJ2-4; D unclear. With 2 bases removed from V and 9 bases from J, the gap between germline ends came to 11 bases. The CDR3 covers 13 residues. In germline, CDR1 is MDHEN, CDR2 SYDVKM. CDR3 protein: CASSLPDRSIQYF. The CDR3 DNA reads TGTGCCAGCAGTTTACCGGATAGGAGCATTCAGTACTTC.

The chain recombines TRBV4-2 with TRBJ1-1, with a tentative D call TRBD1 (5 bases). Trimming left V 4 bases short and J 1 base short, with 16 bases between. The CDR3 covers 16 residues. CDR1 and CDR2 (germline): LGHNA, YNFKEQ. CDR3 residues: CASSRLLGTGNTEAFF. The CDR3 DNA reads as TGTGCCAGCAGCCGACTTCTAGGCACAGGGAACACTGAAGCTTTCTTT.

V usage is TRBV5-1 and J usage is TRBJ1-1, with D possibly matching TRBD1 (5 bases). Per germline, CDR1 SGHRS and CDR2 YFSETQ. The CDR3 length is 15 residues. Trimming removed 0 bases from V and 6 bases from J, with 15 bases in between. CDR3 region: CASSLEYGQGAEAFF. The CDR3, as DNA: TGCGCCAGCAGCTTGGAATATGGGCAGGGCGCTGAAGCTTTCTTT.

The sample holds one count of this clone. Relative to the germline gene, one junction end is altered; a read error may explain this. This chain joins TRBV7-9 and TRBJ2-2; 10 bases fit TRBD2. Germline V gene sequence: CDR1 SEHNR, CDR2 FQNEAQ (reference sequence). This CDR3 is built from 18 residues. CDR3 region: CSSSLTSGETQNTGELFF. DNA of the CDR3: TGTTCCAGCAGCTTAACTAGCGGGGAGACGCAAAACACCGGGGAGCTGTTTTTT.

The genes are TRBV10-3 and TRBJ1-2; D is unclear. The CDR3 is 15 amino acids. Germline lookup yields CDR1 ENHRY and CDR2 SYGVKD. V was pared by 6 bases and J by 7 bases, with 21 bases between. The DNA of the CDR3 is TGTGCCATCAGGGACTCGGTCGTCAAGCCCGGTGGCTACACCTTC. As protein: CAIRDSVVKPGGYTF.

The V call is TRBV18, the J call TRBJ1-1; D is perhaps TRBD1 (6 bases). Germline loops: CDR1 KGHSH, CDR2 LQKENI. CDR3 size: 17 residues. Trimming shortened V by 3 bases and J by 5 bases, and 22 bases separated the two germline ends. As DNA, the CDR3 is TGTGCCAGCTCACCGGGCGGGGGCGGAATGGGTAGAACTGAAGCTTTCTTT. Translating it yields CASSPGGGGMGRTEAFF.

This rearrangement joins TRBV5-1 to TRBJ2-5; D gene uncertain. In germline, CDR1 is SGHRS, CDR2 YFSETQ. The CDR3 runs 13 residues. V lost 1 base to trimming and J lost 4 bases, with 8 bases between them. The CDR3 DNA reads as TGCGCCAGCAGCTTGACAGATCGAGAGACCCAGTACTTC. This codes for CASSLTDRETQYF.

This chain joins TRBV5-6 and TRBJ2-7; maybe TRBD1 (6 bases). The CDR3 is 14 residues long. Germline V gene sequence: CDR1 SGHDT, CDR2 YYEEEE. The CDR3 loop is CASSLGVRGGEQYV. The CDR3 DNA follows: TGTGCCAGCAGTTTGGGTGTCAGGGGTGGCGAGCAGTACGTC.

The V call is TRBV10-1, the J call TRBJ2-3; TRBD2 matches 7 bases. Germline values: CDR1 WNHNN, CDR2 SYGVQD (reference sequence). The CDR3 runs 16 residues. The trim removed 2 bases at V and 0 bases at J, leaving 5 bases unmatched. The CDR3 is CASSERSGKSTDTQYF. CDR3 bases: TGCGCCAGCAGTGAGCGAAGCGGGAAGAGCACAGATACGCAGTATTTT.

This clone was observed once. The chain has TRBV10-2 and TRBJ2-4, with D possibly being TRBD1 (7 bases). The CDR3 consists of 16 residues. V shed 6 bases and J shed 4 bases, with 19 bases lying between them. CDR1 is WSHSY and CDR2 is SAAADI in the germline V gene. The CDR3: CASSLGQDYLKNIQYF. In DNA, the CDR3 is TGCGCCAGCAGCCTCGGACAGGACTACCTGAAAAACATTCAGTACTTC.

This chain joins TRBV27 and TRBJ2-3; 9 bases line up with TRBD2. V shed 5 bases and J 5 bases; nucleotides not matched to a gene: 11. The CDR3 runs to 16 residues. The germline V gene encodes CDR1 MNHEY and CDR2 SMNVEV (reference sequence). This CDR3 reads CASSRVAGAPGDTQYF. CDR3 sequence (DNA): TGTGCCAGCAGTCGAGTAGCGGGGGCTCCGGGAGATACGCAGTATTTT.

The V call is TRBV5-4, the J call TRBJ1-1; 8 bases line up with TRBD1. The CDR3 loop spans 14 amino acids. Germline trimming cut 0 bases from V and 5 bases from J; bases unmatched to any gene: 3. Germline values: CDR1 SGHNT, CDR2 YYREEE (reference sequence). The CDR3 region is CASSLDRGITEAFF. CDR3 DNA: TGTGCCAGCAGCTTGGACAGGGGGATTACTGAAGCTTTCTTT.

The rearrangement links TRBV19 to TRBJ1-2, with D tentatively TRBD1 (5 bases). Germline CDR1 LNHDA, CDR2 SQIVND (reference sequence). Trimming pared 4 bases from V and 3 bases from J, leaving 12 bases between. The CDR3 covers 14 residues. The CDR3 here is CASSNGGDDYGYTF. CDR3 DNA: TGTGCCAGTAGTAACGGCGGGGACGACTATGGCTACACCTTC.

V usage is TRBV29-1 and J usage is TRBJ1-6; maybe TRBD1 (5 bases). Germline values: CDR1 SQVTM, CDR2 ANQGSEA. The CDR3 loop spans 17 amino acids. CDR3 region: CGGYGWGGYSYNSPLHF. CDR3 coding DNA: TGCGGCGGGTACGGGTGGGGGGGGTATTCCTATAATTCACCCCTCCACTTT.

This clone was detected a few times. The rearrangement links TRBV6-5 to TRBJ1-1; possibly TRBD1 for D (6 bases). This CDR3 has 14 amino acids. V lost 6 bases, J lost 3 bases, and 14 bases lay in between. Looked up from germline, CDR1 is MNHEY and CDR2 is SVGAGI. DNA for the CDR3: TGTGCCAGCAGCCCCAAGGGGGACGACACTGAAGCTTTCTTT. Translation gives CASSPKGDDTEAFF.

V and J are TRBV19 and TRBJ2-7; 13 nucleotides align to TRBD2. The V segment lost 3 bases and the J segment 2 bases; nucleotides outside the gene matches: 7. This CDR3 is built from 17 residues. The germline V gene has CDR1 LNHDA and CDR2 SQIVND (reference sequence). CDR3 coding DNA: TGTGCCAGTAGTATCCCCTCTACTAGCGGGGGGGCCTACGAGCAGTACTTC. It translates to CASSIPSTSGGAYEQYF.

This clone turned up a few times. This rearrangement joins TRBV5-1 to TRBJ2-2, with 8 bases that match TRBD1. The CDR3 loop spans 16 amino acids. V gave up 4 bases and J gave up 0 bases; unmatched junction bases: 5. Germline CDR1 and CDR2: SGHRS and YFSETQ. The CDR3: CASSVRDRPNTGELFF. DNA for the CDR3: TGCGCCAGCAGCGTCAGGGACAGGCCGAACACCGGGGAGCTGTTTTTT.

The rearrangement uses TRBV5-6 and TRBJ1-2; 7 nucleotides agree with TRBD1. The germline V gene has CDR1 SGHDT and CDR2 YYEEEE. The CDR3 is made up of 13 amino acids. Unmatched junction bases numbered 3, after V lost 4 bases and J lost 3 bases. The CDR3 loop reads CASSRGQHYGYTF. In DNA, the CDR3 is TGTGCCAGCAGCCGGGGACAGCACTATGGCTACACCTTC.

The sample holds a few counts of this clone. V gene TRBV19 combines with J gene TRBJ2-3; 8 positions agree with TRBD1. The V and J ends lost 4 bases and 2 bases, in that order; junction bases with no gene match: 2. Germline V lookup: CDR1 LNHDA, CDR2 SQIVND (reference sequence). The CDR3 consists of 14 residues. CDR3 region: CASSRDRFTDTQYF. The CDR3, as DNA: TGTGCCAGTAGTAGGGACAGGTTCACAGATACGCAGTATTTT.

In this sample, this clone turned up a few times. The chain recombines TRBV21-1 with TRBJ2-7; the D segment call TRBD1 is taken from the table without a DNA check. TRBV21-1 is listed as a pseudogene. This CDR3 comprises 12 residues. In nucleotides, the CDR3 is TGTGCCAGAACCGGGACACCCTTAGAGCAGTACGTC. It codes for CARTGTPLEQYV.

For this clone: At one end, the junction sequence differs from germline, possibly due to a read error. This chain connects TRBV7-9 to TRBJ1-1, with 8 bases identical to TRBD1. The CDR3 totals 15 residues. CDR1 SEHNR and CDR2 FQNEAQ come from the germline V gene (reference sequence). CDR3 residues: CASSNNRGMYTESFF. CDR3 in DNA: TGTGCCAGCAGCAACAACAGGGGGATGTACACTGAATCTTTCTTT. Full variable domain (rest looked up from reference TRBV7-9 and TRBJ1-1): DTGVSQNPRHKITKRGQNVTFRCDPISEHNRLYWYRQTLGQGPEFLTYFQNEAQLEKSRLLSDRFSAERPKGSFSTLEIQRTEQGDSAMYLCASSNNRGMYTESFFGQGTRLTVV.

Only one count was recorded for this clone. The chain is built from TRBV11-2 and TRBJ2-5, with D hard to call. V dropped 3 bases and J dropped 5 bases, with 22 bases sitting between them. Germline CDR1 reads SGHAT; CDR2 reads FQNNGV. This CDR3 spans 17 amino acids. The CDR3 DNA reads TGTGCCAGCAGCTTCGTTCCGACTGGCGGCGGCCTGGAGACCCAGTACTTC. Encoded protein: CASSFVPTGGGLETQYF.

The V gene is TRBV2, the J gene TRBJ1-1, with 7 bases that match TRBD1. The CDR3 runs 15 residues. Germline V gene sequence: CDR1 SNHLY, CDR2 FYNNEI. V lost 3 bases to trimming and J lost 0 bases; unmatched junction nucleotides: 4. CDR3 residues: CASSDNRGMNTEAFF. The CDR3 DNA sequence: TGTGCCAGCAGTGACAACAGGGGAATGAACACTGAAGCTTTCTTT.